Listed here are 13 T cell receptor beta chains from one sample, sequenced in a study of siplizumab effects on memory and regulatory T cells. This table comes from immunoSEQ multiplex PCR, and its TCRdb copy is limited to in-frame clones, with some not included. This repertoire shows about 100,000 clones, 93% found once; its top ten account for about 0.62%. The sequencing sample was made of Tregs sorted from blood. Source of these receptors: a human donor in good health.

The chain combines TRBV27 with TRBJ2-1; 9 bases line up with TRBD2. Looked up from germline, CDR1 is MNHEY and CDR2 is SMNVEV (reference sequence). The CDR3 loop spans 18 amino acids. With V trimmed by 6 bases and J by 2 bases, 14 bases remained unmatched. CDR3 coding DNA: TGTGCCAGCAGGAAAATAGCGGGAGTGTCTTGGGCCTACAATGAGCAGTTCTTC. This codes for CASRKIAGVSWAYNEQFF.

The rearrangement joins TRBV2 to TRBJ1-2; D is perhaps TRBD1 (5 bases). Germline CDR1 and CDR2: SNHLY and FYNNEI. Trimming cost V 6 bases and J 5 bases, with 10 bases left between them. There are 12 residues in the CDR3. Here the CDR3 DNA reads TGTGCCAGCAGGGAGGGGAGGTATGGCTACACCTTC. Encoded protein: CASREGRYGYTF.

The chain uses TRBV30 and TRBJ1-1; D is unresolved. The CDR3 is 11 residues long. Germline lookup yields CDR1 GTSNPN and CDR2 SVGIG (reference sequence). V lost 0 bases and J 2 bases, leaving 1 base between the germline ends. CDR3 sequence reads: CAWSVNTEAFF. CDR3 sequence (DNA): TGTGCCTGGAGTGTAAACACTGAAGCTTTCTTT.

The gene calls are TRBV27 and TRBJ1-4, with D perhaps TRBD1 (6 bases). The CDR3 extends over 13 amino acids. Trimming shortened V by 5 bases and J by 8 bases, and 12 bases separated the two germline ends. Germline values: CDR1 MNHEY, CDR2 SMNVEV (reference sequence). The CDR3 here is CASSTGQLEKLFF. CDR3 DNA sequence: TGTGCCAGCAGTACAGGACAGTTAGAAAAACTGTTTTTT.

The CDR3 loop is CASRSGPSTETQYF. The DNA for the CDR3 is TGTGCCAGCAGGTCGGGACCGTCCACGGAGACCCAGTACTTC. This chain connects TRBV7-9 to TRBJ2-5; either TRBD1 or TRBD2 may fit D (5 bases each). The CDR3 runs 14 residues. Per the germline V gene, CDR1 is SEHNR and CDR2 is FQNEAQ (reference sequence). The germline V and J ends were trimmed by 6 bases and 5 bases, with 16 bases remaining between them.

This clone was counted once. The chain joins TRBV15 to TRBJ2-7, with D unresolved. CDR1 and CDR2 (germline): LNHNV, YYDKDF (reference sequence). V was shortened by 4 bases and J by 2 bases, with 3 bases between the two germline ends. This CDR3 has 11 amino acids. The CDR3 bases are TGTGCCACCAGCACGGCCTACGAGCAGTACTTC. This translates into CATSTAYEQYF.

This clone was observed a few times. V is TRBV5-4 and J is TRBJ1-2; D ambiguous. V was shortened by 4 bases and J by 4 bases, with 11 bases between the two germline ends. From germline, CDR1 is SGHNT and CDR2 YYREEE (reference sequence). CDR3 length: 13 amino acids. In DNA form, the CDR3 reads TGTGCCAGCAGCGAGACCGGTGGCTATGGCTACACCTTC. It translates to CASSETGGYGYTF. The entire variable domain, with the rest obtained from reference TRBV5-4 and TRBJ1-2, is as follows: ETGVTQSPTHLIKTRGQQVTLRCSSQSGHNTVSWYQQALGQGPQFIFQYYREEENGRGNFPPRFSGLQFPNYSSELNVNALELDDSALYLCASSETGGYGYTFGSGTRLTVV.

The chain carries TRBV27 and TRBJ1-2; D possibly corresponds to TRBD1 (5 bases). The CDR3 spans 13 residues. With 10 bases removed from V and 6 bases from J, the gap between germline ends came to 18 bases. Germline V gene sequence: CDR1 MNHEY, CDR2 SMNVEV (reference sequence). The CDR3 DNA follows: TGTGCCACCCCTGGGGGGAGTAGGAATGGCTACACCTTC. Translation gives CATPGGSRNGYTF.

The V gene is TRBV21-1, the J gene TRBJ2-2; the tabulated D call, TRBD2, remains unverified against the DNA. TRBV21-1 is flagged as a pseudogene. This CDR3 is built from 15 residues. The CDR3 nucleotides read TGTGCCAGCAGCAAAGCCGAAGCAAACACCGGGGAGCTGTTTTTT. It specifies CASSKAEANTGELFF.

The CDR3 DNA sequence: TGCGCCAGCAGCCAATCCCAGGACAGTGCCTACGAGCAGTACTTC. It codes for CASSQSQDSAYEQYF. The chain carries TRBV4-3 and TRBJ2-7; tentative D call: TRBD1 (6 bases). CDR1 and CDR2 from the germline V gene are LGHNA and YSLEER. CDR3 length: 15 residues. Trimming pared 2 bases from V and 2 bases from J, leaving 13 bases between.

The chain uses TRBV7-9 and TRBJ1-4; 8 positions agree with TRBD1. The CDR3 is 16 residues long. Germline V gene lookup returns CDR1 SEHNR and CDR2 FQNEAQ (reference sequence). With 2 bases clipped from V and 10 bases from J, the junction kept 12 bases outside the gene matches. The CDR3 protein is CASSLYRGQGEGKLFF. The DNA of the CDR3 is TGTGCCAGCAGCTTATACCGCGGACAGGGTGAGGGAAAACTGTTTTTT.

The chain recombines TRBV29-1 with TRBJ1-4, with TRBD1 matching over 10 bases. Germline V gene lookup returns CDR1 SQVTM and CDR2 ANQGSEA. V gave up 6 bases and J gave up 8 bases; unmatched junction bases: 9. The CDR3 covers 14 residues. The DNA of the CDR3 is TGCAGCGTCGGGACAGGGGCAAGGTGGGAAAAACTGTTTTTT. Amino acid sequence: CSVGTGARWEKLFF.

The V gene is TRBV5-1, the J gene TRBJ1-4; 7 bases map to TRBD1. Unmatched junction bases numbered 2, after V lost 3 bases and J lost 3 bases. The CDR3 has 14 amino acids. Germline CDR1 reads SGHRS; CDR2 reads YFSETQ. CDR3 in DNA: TGCGCCAGCAGCTCTCAGGGGGCTAATGAAAAACTGTTTTTT. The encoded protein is CASSSQGANEKLFF.